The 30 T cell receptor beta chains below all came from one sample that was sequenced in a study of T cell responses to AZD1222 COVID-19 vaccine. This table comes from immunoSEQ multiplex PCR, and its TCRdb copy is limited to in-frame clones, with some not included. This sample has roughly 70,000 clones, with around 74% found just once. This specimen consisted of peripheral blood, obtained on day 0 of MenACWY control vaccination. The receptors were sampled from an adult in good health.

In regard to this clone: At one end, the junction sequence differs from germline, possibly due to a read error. The CDR3 sequence: CASRYSGGLAGELFF. Written as DNA, the CDR3 is TGTGCCAGCCGTTATTCCGGGGGGCTCGCCGGGGAGCTGTTTTTT. The chain carries TRBV6-2 or TRBV6-3 and TRBJ2-2; tentatively, D is TRBD2 (7 bases). Germline CDR1 is MNHEY and CDR2 is SVGEGT. The length of the CDR3 is 15 residues.

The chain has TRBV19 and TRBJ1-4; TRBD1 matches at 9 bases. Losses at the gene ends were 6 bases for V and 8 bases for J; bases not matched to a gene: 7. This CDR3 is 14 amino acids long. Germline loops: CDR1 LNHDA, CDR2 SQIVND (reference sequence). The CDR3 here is CASRTGGKEEKLFF. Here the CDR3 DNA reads TGTGCCAGTAGAACAGGGGGCAAGGAAGAAAAACTGTTTTTT.

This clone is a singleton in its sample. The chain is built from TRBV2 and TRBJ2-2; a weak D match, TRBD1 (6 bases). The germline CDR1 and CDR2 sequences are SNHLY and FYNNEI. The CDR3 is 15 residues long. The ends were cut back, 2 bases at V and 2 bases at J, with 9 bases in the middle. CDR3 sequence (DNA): TGTGCCAGCAGTGAAAGGACAGTTAACACCGGGGAGCTGTTTTTT. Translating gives CASSERTVNTGELFF.

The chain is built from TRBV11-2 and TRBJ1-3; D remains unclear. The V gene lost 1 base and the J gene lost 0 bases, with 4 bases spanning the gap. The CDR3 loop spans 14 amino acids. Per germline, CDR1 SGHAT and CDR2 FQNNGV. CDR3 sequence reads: CASSLGGSGNTIYF. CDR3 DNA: TGTGCCAGCAGCTTAGGGGGCTCTGGAAACACCATATATTTT. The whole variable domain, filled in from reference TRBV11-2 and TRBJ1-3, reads EAGVAQSPRYKIIEKRQSVAFWCNPISGHATLYWYQQILGQGPKLLIQFQNNGVVDDSQLPKDRFSAERLKGVDSTLKIQPAKLEDSAVYLCASSLGGSGNTIYFGEGSWLTVV.

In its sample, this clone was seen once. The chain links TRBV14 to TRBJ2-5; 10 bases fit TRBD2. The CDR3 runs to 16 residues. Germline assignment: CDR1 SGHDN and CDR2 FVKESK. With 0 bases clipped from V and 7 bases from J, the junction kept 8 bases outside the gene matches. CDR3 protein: CASSQESGGAGVTQYF. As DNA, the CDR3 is TGTGCCAGCAGCCAAGAGAGCGGGGGGGCCGGTGTGACCCAGTACTTC.

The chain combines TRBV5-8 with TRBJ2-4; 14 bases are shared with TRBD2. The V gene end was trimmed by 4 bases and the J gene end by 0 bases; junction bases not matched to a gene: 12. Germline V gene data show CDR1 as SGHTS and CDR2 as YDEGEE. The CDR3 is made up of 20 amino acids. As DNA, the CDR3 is TGTGCCAGCAGCCATCTGGGACTAGCGGGGGCCCCGGGAGCCAAAAACATTCAGTACTTC. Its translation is CASSHLGLAGAPGAKNIQYF.

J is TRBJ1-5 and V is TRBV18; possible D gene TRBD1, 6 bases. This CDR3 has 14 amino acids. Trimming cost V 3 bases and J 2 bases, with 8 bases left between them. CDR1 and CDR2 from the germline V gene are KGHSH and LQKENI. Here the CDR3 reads CASSPDSGNQPQHF. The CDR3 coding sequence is TGTGCCAGCTCACCGGACAGCGGCAATCAGCCCCAGCATTTT.

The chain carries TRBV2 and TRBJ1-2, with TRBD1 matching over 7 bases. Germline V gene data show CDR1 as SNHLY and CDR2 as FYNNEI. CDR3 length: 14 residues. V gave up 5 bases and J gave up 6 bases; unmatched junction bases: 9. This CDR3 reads CASSTGTARNGYTF. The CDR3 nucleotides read TGTGCCAGCAGTACCGGGACAGCTCGTAATGGCTACACCTTC.

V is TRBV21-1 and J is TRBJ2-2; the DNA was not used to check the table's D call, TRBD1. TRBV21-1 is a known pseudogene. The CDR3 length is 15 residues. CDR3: CASRGRDRGTGELFF. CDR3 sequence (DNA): TGTGCCAGCAGGGGCCGGGACAGGGGAACCGGGGAGCTGTTTTTT.

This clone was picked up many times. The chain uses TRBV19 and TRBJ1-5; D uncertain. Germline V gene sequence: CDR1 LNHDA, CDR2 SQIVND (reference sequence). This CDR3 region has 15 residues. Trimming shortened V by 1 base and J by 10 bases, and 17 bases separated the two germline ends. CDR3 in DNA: TGTGCCAGTAGTATAGTCGGAGGGAGTAGGCGCCCCCAGCATTTT. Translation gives CASSIVGGSRRPQHF.

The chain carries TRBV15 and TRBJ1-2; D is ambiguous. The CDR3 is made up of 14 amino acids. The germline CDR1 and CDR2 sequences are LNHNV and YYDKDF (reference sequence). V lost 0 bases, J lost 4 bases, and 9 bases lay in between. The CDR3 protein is CATSRDSSLYGYTF. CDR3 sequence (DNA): TGTGCCACCAGCAGAGATTCCAGTCTCTATGGCTACACCTTC.

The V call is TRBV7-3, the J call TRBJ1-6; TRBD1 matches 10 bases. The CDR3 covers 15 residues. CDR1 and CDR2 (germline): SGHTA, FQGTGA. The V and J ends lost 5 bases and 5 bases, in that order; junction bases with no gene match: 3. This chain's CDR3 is CASSPGTGDNSPLHF. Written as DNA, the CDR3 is TGTGCCAGCAGCCCCGGGACAGGGGATAATTCACCCCTCCACTTT.

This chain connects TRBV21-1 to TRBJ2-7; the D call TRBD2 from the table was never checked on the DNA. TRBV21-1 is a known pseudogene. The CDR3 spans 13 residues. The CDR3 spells CASNPDFVYEQYF. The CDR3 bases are TGTGCCAGTAACCCCGACTTTGTCTACGAGCAGTACTTC.

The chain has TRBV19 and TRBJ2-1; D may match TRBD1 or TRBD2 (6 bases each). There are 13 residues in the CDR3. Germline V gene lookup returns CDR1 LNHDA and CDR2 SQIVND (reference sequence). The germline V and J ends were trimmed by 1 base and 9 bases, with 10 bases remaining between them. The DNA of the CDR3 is TGTGCCAGTAGTATAGGGGGGGCGGGTGAGCAGTTCTTC. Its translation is CASSIGGAGEQFF.

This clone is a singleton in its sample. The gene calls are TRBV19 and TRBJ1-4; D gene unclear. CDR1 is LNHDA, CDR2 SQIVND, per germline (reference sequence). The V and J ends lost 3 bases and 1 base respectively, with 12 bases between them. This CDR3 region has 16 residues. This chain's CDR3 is CASSMRGTLTNEKLFF. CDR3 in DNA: TGTGCCAGTAGTATGAGAGGAACGTTAACTAATGAAAAACTGTTTTTT.

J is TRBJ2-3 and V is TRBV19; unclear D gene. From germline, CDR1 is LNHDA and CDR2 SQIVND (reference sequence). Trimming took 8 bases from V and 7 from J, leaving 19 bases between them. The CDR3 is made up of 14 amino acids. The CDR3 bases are TGTGCCAGTTCTCCCCCTGGCCTCGGCAATACGCAGTATTTT. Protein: CASSPPGLGNTQYF.

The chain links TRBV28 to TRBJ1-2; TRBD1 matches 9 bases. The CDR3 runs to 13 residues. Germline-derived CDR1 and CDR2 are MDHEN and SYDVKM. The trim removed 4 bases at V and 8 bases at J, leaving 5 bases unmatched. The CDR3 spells CASSSWTGEGYTF. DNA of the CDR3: TGTGCCAGCAGTTCATGGACAGGGGAAGGCTACACCTTC.

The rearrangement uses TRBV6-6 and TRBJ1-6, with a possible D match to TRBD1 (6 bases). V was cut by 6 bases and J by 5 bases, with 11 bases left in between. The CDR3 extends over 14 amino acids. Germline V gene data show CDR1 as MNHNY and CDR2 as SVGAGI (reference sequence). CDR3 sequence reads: CASRLDSHNSPLHF. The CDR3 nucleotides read TGTGCCAGCAGGCTGGACAGTCATAATTCACCCCTCCACTTT.

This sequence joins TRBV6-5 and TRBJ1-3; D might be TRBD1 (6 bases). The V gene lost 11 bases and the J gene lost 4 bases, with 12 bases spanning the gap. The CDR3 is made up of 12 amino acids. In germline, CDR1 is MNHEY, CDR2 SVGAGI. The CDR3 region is CACRTEGNTIYF. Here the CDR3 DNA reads TGTGCCTGCCGGACAGAGGGAAACACCATATATTTT.

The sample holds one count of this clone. The CDR3 loop reads CASSRTPVNEQFF. The CDR3 region has the DNA TGTGCCAGCAGCCGGACCCCTGTCAATGAGCAGTTCTTC. V usage is TRBV5-6 and J usage is TRBJ2-1; D call uncertain. The CDR3 sequence is 13 residues long. Per germline, CDR1 SGHDT and CDR2 YYEEEE. Trimming took off 4 bases at V and 6 bases at J, with 11 bases between the two ends.

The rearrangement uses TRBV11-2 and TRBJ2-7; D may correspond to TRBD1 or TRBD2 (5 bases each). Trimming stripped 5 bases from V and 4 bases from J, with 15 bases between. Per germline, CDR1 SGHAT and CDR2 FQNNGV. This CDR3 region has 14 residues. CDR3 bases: TGTGCCAGCAGCGCATGGGACCCTGCTTACGAGCAGTACTTC. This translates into CASSAWDPAYEQYF.

The CDR3 DNA reads as TGTGCCAGCAGTGAAGGACAGGGTGGTAGCTATGGCTACACCTTC. Its translation is CASSEGQGGSYGYTF. The chain carries TRBV6-1 and TRBJ1-2; 7 positions agree with TRBD1. The V and J ends lost 1 base and 4 bases, in that order; junction bases with no gene match: 6. The CDR3 contains 15 residues. Germline V gene data show CDR1 as MNHNS and CDR2 as SASEGT.

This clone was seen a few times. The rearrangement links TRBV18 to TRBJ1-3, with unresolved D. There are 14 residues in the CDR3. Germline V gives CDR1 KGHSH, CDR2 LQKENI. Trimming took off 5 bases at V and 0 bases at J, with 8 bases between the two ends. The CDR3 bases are TGTGCCAGCTCAATCGGCGGCTCTGGAAACACCATATATTTT. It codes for CASSIGGSGNTIYF.

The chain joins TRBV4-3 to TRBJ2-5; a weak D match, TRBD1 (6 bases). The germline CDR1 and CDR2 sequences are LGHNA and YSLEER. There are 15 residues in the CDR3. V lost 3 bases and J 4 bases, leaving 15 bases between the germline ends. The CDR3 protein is CASSQYTGPRETQYF. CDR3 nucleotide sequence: TGCGCCAGCAGCCAGTATACAGGGCCCAGAGAGACCCAGTACTTC.

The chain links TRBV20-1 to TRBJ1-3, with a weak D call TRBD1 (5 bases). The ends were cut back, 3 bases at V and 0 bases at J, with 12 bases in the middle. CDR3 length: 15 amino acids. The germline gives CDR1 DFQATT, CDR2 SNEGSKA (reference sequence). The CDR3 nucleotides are TGCAGTGCTAGTTCAGGGCAAGGCTCTGGAAACACCATATATTTT. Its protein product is CSASSGQGSGNTIYF.

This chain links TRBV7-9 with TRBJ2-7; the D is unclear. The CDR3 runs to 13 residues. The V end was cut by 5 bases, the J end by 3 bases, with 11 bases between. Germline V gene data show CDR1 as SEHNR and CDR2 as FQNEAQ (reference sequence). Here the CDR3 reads CASSPSGRYEQYF. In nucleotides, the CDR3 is TGTGCCAGCAGCCCGTCGGGCCGCTACGAGCAGTACTTC. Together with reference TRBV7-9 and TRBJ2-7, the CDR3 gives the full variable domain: DTGVSQNPRHKITKRGQNVTFRCDPISEHNRLYWYRQTLGQGPEFLTYFQNEAQLEKSRLLSDRFSAERPKGSFSTLEIQRTEQGDSAMYLCASSPSGRYEQYFGPGTRLTVT.

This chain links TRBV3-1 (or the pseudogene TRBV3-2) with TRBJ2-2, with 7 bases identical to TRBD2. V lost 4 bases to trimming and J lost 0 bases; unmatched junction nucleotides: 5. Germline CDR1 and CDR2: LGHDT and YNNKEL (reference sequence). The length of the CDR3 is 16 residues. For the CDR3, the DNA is TGTGCCAGCAGCCCTACAGCGGGGACGAACACCGGGGAGCTGTTTTTT. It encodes CASSPTAGTNTGELFF.

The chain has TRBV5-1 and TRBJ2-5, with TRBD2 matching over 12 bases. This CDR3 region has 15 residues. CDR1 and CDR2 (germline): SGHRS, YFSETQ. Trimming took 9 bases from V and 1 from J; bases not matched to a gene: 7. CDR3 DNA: TGCGCCACCCAGACTAGCGGGGGTTCCCAAGAGACCCAGTACTTC. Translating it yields CATQTSGGSQETQYF. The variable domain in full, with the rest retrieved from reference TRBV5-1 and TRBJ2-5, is KAGVTQTPRYLIKTRGQQVTLSCSPISGHRSVSWYQQTPGQGLQFLFEYFSETQRNKGNFPGRFSGRQFSNSRSEMNVSTLELGDSALYLCATQTSGGSQETQYFGPGTRLLVL.

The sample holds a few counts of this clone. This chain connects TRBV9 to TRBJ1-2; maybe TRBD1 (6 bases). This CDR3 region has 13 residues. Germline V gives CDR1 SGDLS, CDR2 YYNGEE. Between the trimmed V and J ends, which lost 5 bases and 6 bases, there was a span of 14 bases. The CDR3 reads CASSLTGSNGYTF. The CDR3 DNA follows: TGTGCCAGCAGTCTTACAGGGTCTAATGGCTACACCTTC. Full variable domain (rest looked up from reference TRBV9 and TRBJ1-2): DSGVTQTPKHLITATGQRVTLRCSPRSGDLSVYWYQQSLDQGLQFLIQYYNGEERAKGNILERFSAQQFPDLHSELNLSSLELGDSALYFCASSLTGSNGYTFGSGTRLTVV.

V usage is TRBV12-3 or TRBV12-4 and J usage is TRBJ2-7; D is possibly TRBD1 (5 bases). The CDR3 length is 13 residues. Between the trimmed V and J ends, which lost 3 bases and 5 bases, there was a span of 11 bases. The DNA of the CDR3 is TGTGCCAGCAGTTTTTTATCCAGGGACGAGCAGTACTTC. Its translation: CASSFLSRDEQYF.